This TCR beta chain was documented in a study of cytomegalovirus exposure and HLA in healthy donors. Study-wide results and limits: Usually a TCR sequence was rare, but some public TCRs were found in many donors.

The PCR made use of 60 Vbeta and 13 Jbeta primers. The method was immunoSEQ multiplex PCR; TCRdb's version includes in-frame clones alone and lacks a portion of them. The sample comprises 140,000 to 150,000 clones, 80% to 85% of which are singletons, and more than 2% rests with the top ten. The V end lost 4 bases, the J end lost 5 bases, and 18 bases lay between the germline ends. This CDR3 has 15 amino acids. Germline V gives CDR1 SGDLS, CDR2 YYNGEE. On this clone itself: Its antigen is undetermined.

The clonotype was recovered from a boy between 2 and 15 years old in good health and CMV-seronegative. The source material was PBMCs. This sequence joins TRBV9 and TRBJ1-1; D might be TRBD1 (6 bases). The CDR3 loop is CASSLTGPGGTEAFF. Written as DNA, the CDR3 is TGTGCCAGCAGCCTCACAGGGCCCGGCGGTACTGAAGCTTTCTTT.